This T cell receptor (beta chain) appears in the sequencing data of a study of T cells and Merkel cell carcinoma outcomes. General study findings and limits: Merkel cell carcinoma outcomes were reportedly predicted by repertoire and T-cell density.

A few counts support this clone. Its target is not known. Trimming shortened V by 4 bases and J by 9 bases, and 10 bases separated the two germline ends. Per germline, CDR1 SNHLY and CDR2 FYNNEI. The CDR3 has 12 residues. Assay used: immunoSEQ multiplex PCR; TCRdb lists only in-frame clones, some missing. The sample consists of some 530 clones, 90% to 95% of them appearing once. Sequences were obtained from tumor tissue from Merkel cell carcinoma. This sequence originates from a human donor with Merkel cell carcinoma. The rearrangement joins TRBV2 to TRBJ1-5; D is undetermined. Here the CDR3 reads CASSGALGPQHF. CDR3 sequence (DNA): TGTGCCAGCAGTGGAGCGCTGGGGCCCCAGCATTTT.